This is a list of T cell receptor beta chains from one sample in a study of monozygotic twins with inflammatory bowel disease. TCRdb reprocessed the 5' RACE reads, keeping one entry per CDR3 protein, no DNA. This sample lists about 450,000 distinct CDR3 sequences; its ten largest clones have about 2.4%. The sequenced sample was blood. All receptors derive from a human donor with ulcerative colitis or Crohn's disease, or a healthy co-twin of an affected twin (not recorded which). Both conserved end residues are part of each CDR3.

j_call: TRBJ1-1; v_call: TRBV5-1; cdr3_aa: CASSLGVRTDEAFF
j_call: TRBJ2-7; v_call: TRBV3-1; cdr3_aa: CASSQVESSYEQYF
j_call: TRBJ2-1; v_call: TRBV9; cdr3_aa: CASSASGTSGSIEQFF
j_call: TRBJ2-2; v_call: TRBV20-1; cdr3_aa: CSASSSGSAGELFF
j_call: TRBJ1-2; v_call: TRBV20-1; cdr3_aa: CSARKAGATYGYTF
j_call: TRBJ2-7; v_call: TRBV10-3; cdr3_aa: CAISDRTSGDYEQYF
j_call: TRBJ2-3; v_call: TRBV20-1; cdr3_aa: CSARDPARRSTDTQYF
j_call: TRBJ2-1; v_call: TRBV5-1; cdr3_aa: CASSLFGYNEQFF
j_call: TRBJ2-3; v_call: TRBV24-1; cdr3_aa: CATSRGQGRGTDTQYF
j_call: TRBJ2-5; v_call: TRBV4-2; cdr3_aa: CASSLSGEGETQYF
j_call: TRBJ2-7; v_call: TRBV5-1; cdr3_aa: CASSLETGAYEQYF
j_call: TRBJ1-3; v_call: TRBV5-5; cdr3_aa: CASSLETGQTGNTIYF
j_call: TRBJ1-2; v_call: TRBV19; cdr3_aa: CASTLGAGRDYGYTF
j_call: TRBJ2-7; v_call: TRBV7-2; cdr3_aa: CASSPLAGTYEQYF
j_call: TRBJ2-5; v_call: TRBV3-1; cdr3_aa: CASGLGVAGNWEETQYF
j_call: TRBJ1-2; v_call: TRBV6-1; cdr3_aa: CASSRDSTNYGYTF